The clone carrying this T cell receptor (beta chain) was seen only a few times. PCR used 60 Vbeta primers and 13 Jbeta primers. This table comes from immunoSEQ multiplex PCR, and its TCRdb copy is limited to in-frame clones, with some not included. Here the sample spans some 200,000 clones, roughly a tenth being singletons. The length of the CDR3 is 14 residues. Germline CDR1 is SQVTM and CDR2 is ANQGSEA. The J segment lost 8 bases and the V segment lost 3 bases, leaving 7 bases of the junction unmatched. The sample comes from a study of cytomegalovirus exposure and HLA in healthy donors. The overall study: A previous analysis identified 100 million or so unique TCR beta sequences derived from some 200 million T cells.

Sequences were obtained from PBMCs. The source is a woman aged 30 to 39 in good health and CMV-seropositive. V is TRBV29-1 and J is TRBJ1-2; TRBD1 aligns across 12 bases. In nucleotides, the CDR3 is TGCAGCGTTGATAAGGGACAGGGGGCTGGGGGCTACACCTTC. Translating it yields CSVDKGQGAGGYTF.